The 14 T cell receptor beta chains below come from one sample, sequenced in a study of CD8 T cells in ankylosing spondylitis. TCRdb re-analysed the 5' RACE reads in MiXCR, keeping a single row per CDR3 protein. The data show approximately 240,000 distinct CDR3 sequences, about 10% seen once. The sequencing sample was made of blood, either unsorted or a sorted T cell fraction (not recorded which). The receptor set was obtained from a male donor with ankylosing spondylitis or in good health (not recorded which).

The chain combines TRBV5-1 with TRBJ1-6; D unclear. CDR3 length equals 15 residues. Trimming removed 0 bases from V and 7 bases from J, with 11 bases in between. Germline CDR1 and CDR2: SGHRS and YFSETQ. The CDR3 region has the DNA TGCGCCAGCAGCTTGGTCCCCTGGGAGAATTCACCCCTCCACTTT. Encoded protein: CASSLVPWENSPLHF.

At least ten counts were recorded for this clonotype. CDR3 in DNA: TGTGCCAGCAGTTACTCGGAGTCTACCCTCCGGAGGCATGAGCAGTTCTTC. As protein: CASSYSESTLRRHEQFF. V and J are TRBV6-5 and TRBJ2-1; TRBD2 is a possible D gene (5 bases). This CDR3 is 17 amino acids long. V lost 0 bases and J 8 bases, leaving 20 bases between the germline ends. Germline V CDR1 and CDR2: MNHEY, SVGAGI.

Written as DNA, the CDR3 is TGCGCCAGCAGAGGGCCCGACACCGGGGAGCTGTTTTTT. This codes for CASRGPDTGELFF. The V call is TRBV10-1, the J call TRBJ2-2; D gene ambiguous. Between the trimmed V and J ends, which lost 6 bases and 3 bases, there was a span of 8 bases. Germline V gene lookup returns CDR1 WNHNN and CDR2 SYGVQD (reference sequence). The CDR3 length is 13 residues.

In this sample, this clonotype turned up many times. The gene calls are TRBV29-1 and TRBJ1-1, with 8 bases fitting TRBD1. The germline gives CDR1 SQVTM, CDR2 ANQGSEA. CDR3 length: 15 residues. V lost 6 bases, J lost 2 bases, and 11 bases stayed unmatched. The CDR3 nucleotides are TGCAGCGTCGACAGCTCCCCAGGGGGCAACACTGAAGCTTTCTTT. Amino acid sequence: CSVDSSPGGNTEAFF.

In this sample, this clonotype turned up a few times. The chain uses TRBV29-1 and TRBJ1-2, with 9 bases identical to TRBD1. The V gene end was trimmed by 7 bases and the J gene end by 6 bases; junction bases not matched to a gene: 12. Germline V gives CDR1 SQVTM, CDR2 ANQGSEA. The CDR3 is made up of 14 amino acids. CDR3 sequence: CSAHRGPDPNGYTF. The CDR3 DNA reads TGCAGCGCCCACAGGGGGCCCGACCCTAATGGCTACACCTTC.

Many counts were recorded for this clonotype. The rearrangement joins TRBV7-8 to TRBJ2-3; D gene ambiguous. CDR1 and CDR2 from the germline V gene are SGHVS and FQNEAQ. Trimming pared 2 bases from V and 0 bases from J, leaving 12 bases between. The CDR3 contains 16 residues. Written as DNA, the CDR3 is TGTGCCAGCAGCTTACCGTTAACCGCTAGCACAGATACGCAGTATTTT. This translates into CASSLPLTASTDTQYF.

This clonotype has a count of ten or more. V gene TRBV20-1 combines with J gene TRBJ2-3; maybe TRBD1 (6 bases). The CDR3 loop spans 14 amino acids. The germline V and J ends were trimmed by 0 bases and 3 bases, with 10 bases remaining between them. Germline CDR1 DFQATT, CDR2 SNEGSKA (reference sequence). CDR3 in amino acids: CSARDRRGTDTQYF. The CDR3 nucleotides read TGCAGTGCTAGAGATCGCAGGGGAACAGATACGCAGTATTTT.

The chain joins TRBV15 to TRBJ1-5; D remains unclear. Germline V gene sequence: CDR1 LNHNV, CDR2 YYDKDF (reference sequence). V was cut by 3 bases and J by 2 bases, with 8 bases left in between. This CDR3 is built from 14 residues. The CDR3 loop reads CATSRGRGNQPQHF. CDR3 DNA sequence: TGTGCCACCAGCAGGGGGAGGGGCAATCAGCCCCAGCATTTT.

This clonotype was detected ten times or more. The rearrangement uses TRBV29-1 and TRBJ2-1, with TRBD2 matching over 10 bases. The germline V gene encodes CDR1 SQVTM and CDR2 ANQGSEA. CDR3 length: 16 residues. V lost 6 bases to trimming and J lost 8 bases; unmatched junction nucleotides: 16. The CDR3 sequence: CSVEDLSSGGKDEQFF. CDR3 sequence (DNA): TGCAGCGTAGAGGACCTCTCTAGCGGGGGTAAGGATGAGCAGTTCTTC.

This clonotype was seen more than once but under ten times. The V call is TRBV29-1, the J call TRBJ1-5, with TRBD1 as a possible D gene (5 bases). The V and J ends lost 4 bases and 0 bases respectively, with 13 bases between them. Germline CDR1 SQVTM, CDR2 ANQGSEA. There are 15 residues in the CDR3. CDR3 sequence: CSVGWDGYSNQPQHF. The CDR3 DNA reads as TGCAGCGTTGGGTGGGACGGGTATAGCAATCAGCCCCAGCATTTT. The full variable domain, with the rest looked up from reference TRBV29-1 and TRBJ1-5, is SAVISQKPSRDICQRGTSLTIQCQVDSQVTMMFWYRQQPGQSLTLIATANQGSEATYESGFVIDKFPISRPNLTFSTLTVSNMSPEDSSIYLCSVGWDGYSNQPQHFGDGTRLSIL.

This clonotype has ten or more counts. This chain connects TRBV13 to TRBJ2-3; the match to TRBD2 covers 9 bases. CDR1 is PRHDT, CDR2 FYEKMQ, per germline (reference sequence). This CDR3 spans 16 amino acids. The junction had 5 bases not matched to a gene; V was cut back by 4 bases and J by 0 bases. The CDR3: CASSYSGLASTDTQYF. CDR3 bases: TGTGCCAGCAGCTACTCCGGACTAGCGAGCACAGATACGCAGTATTTT.

This clonotype was detected many times. V and J are TRBV5-4 and TRBJ2-3, with 8 bases lining up with TRBD2. The CDR3 length is 14 residues. Looked up from germline, CDR1 is SGHNT and CDR2 is YYREEE (reference sequence). V shed 0 bases and J 8 bases; nucleotides not matched to a gene: 5. This CDR3 is CASSLGAGEVTQYF. Written as DNA, the CDR3 is TGTGCCAGCAGCTTGGGAGCGGGAGAAGTTACGCAGTATTTT.

This clonotype occurred many times. The V gene is TRBV6-5, the J gene TRBJ2-3; D is unclear. Germline loops: CDR1 MNHEY, CDR2 SVGAGI. The CDR3 sequence is 11 residues long. V gave up 0 bases and J gave up 5 bases, with 0 bases separating them. The CDR3 here is CASSYSDTQYF. For the CDR3, the DNA is TGTGCCAGCAGTTACTCAGATACGCAGTATTTT.

A word on this clonotype: Sequence at one end of the junction differs from germline and may be a read error. The V gene is TRBV6-2 or TRBV6-3, the J gene TRBJ1-1; no clear D. CDR3 length: 11 residues. In germline, CDR1 is MNHEY, CDR2 SVGEGT. The CDR3 DNA is TGTACCAGCAGTTACCGCGTCGAAGCTTTCTTT. It codes for CTSSYRVEAFF.